A single sample is the source of the 9 T cell receptor beta chains below, sequenced in a study of cytomegalovirus exposure and HLA in healthy donors. Produced via immunoSEQ multiplex PCR; TCRdb's table is partial and in-frame only. The table records 100,000 to 120,000 clones, over 75% of them present only once. The sample was PBMCs. These receptors all stem from a woman aged 25 to 39 in good health and CMV-seropositive.

The rearrangement uses TRBV30 and TRBJ1-1; maybe TRBD1 (5 bases). Trimming took off 4 bases at V and 7 bases at J, with 10 bases between the two ends. The CDR3 runs to 11 residues. Germline loops: CDR1 GTSNPN, CDR2 SVGIG (reference sequence). As DNA, the CDR3 is TGTGCCTGGAATAGACAGCTTGAAGCTTTCTTT. This encodes CAWNRQLEAFF.

The V and J genes are TRBV7-9 and TRBJ1-6, with 7 bases that match TRBD1. The CDR3 sequence is 14 residues long. The germline V gene has CDR1 SEHNR and CDR2 FQNEAQ (reference sequence). J was trimmed by 5 bases and V by 5 bases; bases with no gene match: 3. Here the CDR3 reads CASSTGTDNSPLHF. The CDR3 DNA sequence: TGTGCCAGCAGCACCGGGACAGATAATTCACCCCTCCACTTT.

The chain joins TRBV7-8 to TRBJ2-1; no definite D call. Germline values: CDR1 SGHVS, CDR2 FQNEAQ. V was trimmed by 1 base and J by 8 bases, leaving 6 bases between them. CDR3 size: 12 residues. The CDR3 sequence is CASSLDADEQFF. In nucleotides, the CDR3 is TGTGCCAGCAGCTTAGATGCGGATGAGCAGTTCTTC.

The J gene is TRBJ2-5, the V gene TRBV5-1; the match to TRBD2 covers 8 bases. The CDR3 spans 15 residues. V lost 3 bases and J lost 1; bases outside the gene matches: 5. Germline V CDR1 and CDR2: SGHRS, YFSETQ. The CDR3 region has the DNA TGCGCCAGCAGCTGGGCGGGGGGCCTCCAAGAGACCCAGTACTTC. It is translated as CASSWAGGLQETQYF. The whole variable domain, remainder taken from reference TRBV5-1 and TRBJ2-5, is KAGVTQTPRYLIKTRGQQVTLSCSPISGHRSVSWYQQTPGQGLQFLFEYFSETQRNKGNFPGRFSGRQFSNSRSEMNVSTLELGDSALYLCASSWAGGLQETQYFGPGTRLLVL.

The genes are TRBV4-1 and TRBJ2-1; perhaps TRBD2 as D (6 bases). This CDR3 is built from 14 residues. Trimming pared 0 bases from V and 9 bases from J, leaving 12 bases between. Germline CDR1 and CDR2: MGHRA and YSYEKL. The DNA for the CDR3 is TGCGCCAGCAGCCAAGATCCGGGAGTACCTGAGCAGTTCTTC. It codes for CASSQDPGVPEQFF.

V gene TRBV14 combines with J gene TRBJ2-3; 8 bases line up with TRBD2. The V gene end was trimmed by 1 base and the J gene end by 1 base; junction bases not matched to a gene: 4. Germline V lookup: CDR1 SGHDN, CDR2 FVKESK. CDR3 length: 16 amino acids. The CDR3 nucleotides are TGTGCCAGCAGCCAAGTGGAACTAGCGGGCACAGATACGCAGTATTTT. Its translation is CASSQVELAGTDTQYF.

The V and J genes are TRBV11-2 and TRBJ2-2; D possibly corresponds to TRBD2 (5 bases). Germline CDR1 is SGHAT and CDR2 is FQNNGV. CDR3 length: 15 residues. Trimming left V 1 base short and J 3 bases short, with 9 bases between. CDR3 sequence reads: CASSLGLAYTGELFF. DNA for the CDR3: TGTGCCAGCAGCTTAGGTTTAGCGTACACCGGGGAGCTGTTTTTT.

The chain combines TRBV15 with TRBJ2-7; TRBD1 might be the D (5 bases). Germline CDR1 reads LNHNV; CDR2 reads YYDKDF (reference sequence). CDR3 length: 16 amino acids. V was shortened by 0 bases and J by 6 bases, with 18 bases between the two germline ends. The CDR3 loop reads CATSRDGPGPPSEQYF. In DNA form, the CDR3 reads TGTGCCACCAGCAGAGATGGGCCAGGGCCTCCTTCCGAGCAGTACTTC.

This clone was observed a handful of times. V and J are TRBV5-4 and TRBJ1-6; maybe TRBD1 (6 bases). This CDR3 is 14 amino acids long. Trimming shortened V by 7 bases and J by 4 bases, and 12 bases separated the two germline ends. In germline, CDR1 is SGHNT, CDR2 YYREEE (reference sequence). CDR3: CASGSGTYNSPLHF. CDR3 nucleotides: TGTGCCAGCGGCTCCGGGACATATAATTCACCCCTCCACTTT.